Listed below are T cell receptor beta chains from one sample, sequenced in a study of T cell repertoires in cytomegalovirus infection. MiXCR was run by TCRdb on the reads, yielding one entry per CDR3 protein. This table has around 260,000 distinct CDR3 sequences, roughly 24% appearing once. The sample consisted of PBMCs. The receptors stem from a human donor in good health (CMV status not recorded). Some clones in this sample may be carry-over from other donors' samples. Both conserved end residues are part of each CDR3. The D gene is left open where the match is weak. Rows may omit the clone size; those that give it use once, few, many or a size class.

>TRBJ2-1|TRBD2|few|TRBV20-1
TGCGCTAGCGGGAGGGCCAGGGGTGAGCAGTTCTTC
CASGRARGEQFF
>TRBJ2-1|TRBD2|few|TRBV4-1
TGCGCCAGCAGCCAGGTCTATTTAGCGGGAGGCGATGAGCAGTTCTTC
CASSQVYLAGGDEQFF
>TRBJ1-4|TRBD1|NA|TRBV28
TGTGCCAGCAGCTCCGGACAGGGGGTGGATGAAAAACTGTTTTTT
CASSSGQGVDEKLFF
>TRBJ2-1|NA|NA|TRBV19
TGTGCCAGTAGTATAAAGGCAGGGAGCGGGCAGTTCTTC
CASSIKAGSGQFF
>TRBJ2-7|NA|NA|TRBV7-9
TGTGCCAGCAGCCCTTTCCCGGCGGGGACCTACGAGCAGTACTTC
CASSPFPAGTYEQYF
>TRBJ2-1|NA|NA|TRBV28
TGTGCCAGCAGCCGTAACTACAATGAGCAGTTCTTC
CASSRNYNEQFF
>TRBJ1-4|NA|NA|TRBV12-3/TRBV12-4
TGTGCCAGCGCCTCACTTGGGGTCACTAATGAAAAACTGTTTTTT
CASASLGVTNEKLFF
>TRBJ2-1|NA|many|TRBV7-2
TGTGCCAGCAGCACGAAGAACAATGAGCAGTTCTTC
CASSTKNNEQFF
>TRBJ1-2|NA|many|TRBV7-2
TGTGCCAGCAGCTTGGACCGGCTGAGTGGCTACACCTTC
CASSLDRLSGYTF
>TRBJ1-2|NA|NA|TRBV7-2
TGTGCCAGCAGCCCGTCGTTGGGTAGTGGCTACACCTTC
CASSPSLGSGYTF
>TRBJ2-7|TRBD2|NA|TRBV7-9
TGTGCCAGCAGCCTGAGCGGGGGAGGCGCCTACGAGCAGTACTTC
CASSLSGGGAYEQYF
>TRBJ1-1|NA|few|TRBV28
TGTGCCAGCAGTCCCTCAGGGGATCTCATGAACACTGAAGCTTTCTTT
CASSPSGDLMNTEAFF
>TRBJ1-4|TRBD1|many|TRBV7-9
TGTGCCAGCAGACGACAGGGAGGGGAAAAACTGTTTTTT
CASRRQGGEKLFF
>TRBJ2-1|NA|many|TRBV7-8
TGTGCCAGCAGCGTAAGGAGAGGGAGCGGGTATGAGCAGTTCTTC
CASSVRRGSGYEQFF
>TRBJ2-1|NA|many|TRBV7-2
TGTGCCAGCAGCTTAGGGGACGTTGGATACAATGAGCAGTTCTTC
CASSLGDVGYNEQFF
>TRBJ2-2|NA|NA|TRBV19
TGTGCCAGTAGTATCAGGGTTCGTGGCACCGGGGGGCTGTTTTTT
CASSIRVRGTGGLFF
>TRBJ1-1|NA|few|TRBV6-2/TRBV6-3
TGTGCCAGCAGTTACAGGGAGGGTGAAGCTTTCTTT
CASSYREGEAFF
>TRBJ2-1|TRBD1|NA|TRBV2
TGTGCCAGCAGACAGGGGTTTGGTGGTGAGCAGTTCTTC
CASRQGFGGEQFF
>TRBJ2-1|TRBD2|NA|TRBV28
TGTGCCAGCAGTCCCCGGGAGCGGGGGGGTTCCAATGAGCAGTTCTTC
CASSPRERGGSNEQFF
>TRBJ2-1|NA|many|TRBV6-6
TGTGCCAGCAGTTCACGAGGCAATGAGCAGTTCTTC
CASSSRGNEQFF
>TRBJ2-1|NA|NA|TRBV15
TGTGCCACCAGCAGAGTCGGTCTAGCGCCTAACAATGAGCAGTTCTTC
CATSRVGLAPNNEQFF
>TRBJ1-4|TRBD1|few|TRBV25-1
TGTGCCAGCAGGGGCGCAGGGGGAGTCCCTGGTGAAAAACTGTTTTTT
CASRGAGGVPGEKLFF
>TRBJ1-5|TRBD1|few|TRBV19
TGTGCCAGTAGTATAGGTACAGGGGATCAGCCCCAGCATTTT
CASSIGTGDQPQHF
>TRBJ1-1|NA|few|TRBV28
TGTGCCAGCAGTTTGGGATCCCAGGGTGAAGCTTTCTTT
CASSLGSQGEAFF
>TRBJ1-3|NA|NA|TRBV28
TGTGCCAGCAGTTCGATGAGAAACACCATATATTTT
CASSSMRNTIYF
>TRBJ2-1|TRBD2|NA|TRBV6-2/TRBV6-3
TGTGCCAGCAGTCCTAGACTAGCGGGAGAGGGGTACGATGAGCAGTTCTTC
CASSPRLAGEGYDEQFF
>TRBJ1-2|NA|few|TRBV5-6
TGTGCCAGCAGACCCCAGGGAGTTGGCTATGGCTACACCTTC
CASRPQGVGYGYTF
>TRBJ2-7|TRBD2|few|TRBV20-1
TGCAGTGCTAGAGGCCTAGCGGGCTTTGGAGAGCAGTACTTC
CSARGLAGFGEQYF
>TRBJ1-1|TRBD1|few|TRBV20-1
TGCAGTGCTAGCCCAGCCGGGACAGGGACTGAAGCTTTCTTT
CSASPAGTGTEAFF
>TRBJ2-1|NA|NA|TRBV7-2
TGTGCCAGCAGCTCCCGCCGGGCAATGATCGGCTACAATGAGCAGTTCTTC
CASSSRRAMIGYNEQFF
>TRBJ1-5|NA|many|TRBV6-1
TGTGCCAGCAGGATCAGGGGTAGCAATCAGCCCCAGCATTTT
CASRIRGSNQPQHF
>TRBJ1-3|NA|few|TRBV28
TGTGCCAGCAGTTTAGCCACTCTAGACACCATATATTTT
CASSLATLDTIYF
>TRBJ2-1|NA|many|TRBV7-2
TGTGCCAGCAGCTTAAATGAGGTCAATGAGCAGTTCTTC
CASSLNEVNEQFF
>TRBJ2-3|NA|NA|TRBV19
TGTGCCAGTAGTACGGGCCCCACAGATACGCAGTATTTT
CASSTGPTDTQYF
>TRBJ2-7|NA|NA|TRBV28
TGTGCCAGCAGTTCTCTGGGACTGTTGGGCTACGAGCAGTACTTC
CASSSLGLLGYEQYF
>TRBJ2-5|TRBD2|few|TRBV20-1
TGCAGTGCTAGATGGACTAGCGGAGAGACCCAGTACTTC
CSARWTSGETQYF
>TRBJ2-1|TRBD2|many|TRBV7-2
TGTGCCAGCAGCTCGGGACTAGATTGGCATGAGCAGTTCTTC
CASSSGLDWHEQFF
>TRBJ2-7|NA|few|TRBV20-1
TGCAGTGCTAGAGATCTAGACAATACCTACGAGCAGTACTTC
CSARDLDNTYEQYF
>TRBJ1-1|NA|many|TRBV7-2
TGTGCCAGCAGCTCGTACAGCGACACTGAAGCTTTCTTT
CASSSYSDTEAFF
>TRBJ2-5|NA|NA|TRBV6-5
TGTGCCAGCAGTACAGCTGAGACCCAGTACTTC
CASSTAETQYF
>TRBJ2-4|TRBD2|few|TRBV27
TGTGCCAGCAGTTTTAGCGGGAGTTACATTCAGTACTTC
CASSFSGSYIQYF
>TRBJ1-5|NA|few|TRBV19
TGTGCCAGTAGTCCCCGGATCCAACTTCCCAGCAATCAGCCCCAGCATTTT
CASSPRIQLPSNQPQHF
>TRBJ1-1|NA|NA|TRBV29-1
TGCAGCGTTGAGACCCGGGTTTTGGCTGAAGCTTTCTTT
CSVETRVLAEAFF